One T cell receptor beta chain is described in this entry. The CDR3 spans 16 residues. Germline lookup yields CDR1 LNHNV and CDR2 YYDKDF (reference sequence). V lost 0 bases, J lost 3 bases, and 1 base stayed unmatched. This specimen belongs to a study of shared clonotypes between healthy human individuals. Produced via immunoSEQ multiplex PCR; TCRdb's table is partial and in-frame only. Of about 120,000 clones listed, 68% are singletons. This receptor was obtained from a woman aged 25 to 45 in good health. The chain employs TRBV15 and TRBJ2-7, with 14 bases identical to TRBD2. The sequenced sample consisted of memory CD8+ T cells sorted from blood. Subset given: CD45RO+ cells pooled with CCR7-negative TemRA cells. In DNA, the CDR3 is TGTGCCACCAGCAGAGAGGGACTAGCGGGAGTCTACGAGCAGTACTTC. As protein: CATSREGLAGVYEQYF.